Listed below are T cell receptor beta chains from one sample, sequenced in a study of blood T cells in healthy people across ages. A single record per CDR3 protein comes from TCRdb applying MiXCR to the 5' RACE reads. The table has some 1.4 million distinct CDR3 sequences, around two fifths seen once. Source material: blood. Receptors were obtained from a woman younger than 30 in good health. Each CDR3 is given with its conserved first and last residue. Each record gives: J gene, clone size, V gene, D gene, CDR3 DNA, CDR3 protein. D genes are given only for firm matches. Size values are once, few and many counts, or a class for expanded clones, and some rows have none.

j_call: TRBJ1-3
clone_size: NA
v_call: TRBV13
d_call: NA
cdr3_nt: TGTGCCAGCAGCTTAGGCCCCCAGGCTCGCTCTGGAAACACCATATATTTT
cdr3_aa: CASSLGPQARSGNTIYF

j_call: TRBJ2-3
clone_size: NA
v_call: TRBV5-1
d_call: TRBD1
cdr3_nt: TGCGCCAGCAGCTTGGATGCCAGGGGGATTAACACAGATACGCAGTATTTT
cdr3_aa: CASSLDARGINTDTQYF

j_call: TRBJ2-3
clone_size: few
v_call: TRBV5-1
d_call: NA
cdr3_nt: TGCGCCAGCAGCTTAGGGACTGTCGGCGCAGATACGCAGTATTTT
cdr3_aa: CASSLGTVGADTQYF

j_call: TRBJ1-2
clone_size: NA
v_call: TRBV6-6
d_call: NA
cdr3_nt: TGTGCCAGCAGTTACGGCCAGGGAGGCTACACCTTC
cdr3_aa: CASSYGQGGYTF

j_call: TRBJ2-3
clone_size: NA
v_call: TRBV6-1
d_call: TRBD1
cdr3_nt: TGTGCCAGCAGAAGAACAGGGGGCAACACAGATACGCAGTATTTT
cdr3_aa: CASRRTGGNTDTQYF

j_call: TRBJ2-7
clone_size: NA
v_call: TRBV20-1
d_call: TRBD2
cdr3_nt: TGCAGTGGACAGCGGGATGCCTCCTACGAGCAGTACTTC
cdr3_aa: CSGQRDASYEQYF

j_call: TRBJ2-1
clone_size: NA
v_call: TRBV6-7
d_call: NA
cdr3_nt: TGTGCCAGCAAAGGGCGGCCTAGGAATGAGCAGTTCTTC
cdr3_aa: CASKGRPRNEQFF

j_call: TRBJ1-2
clone_size: NA
v_call: TRBV20-1
d_call: NA
cdr3_nt: TGCAGTGCTACGGACGGTTCACCCAGCTACACCTTC
cdr3_aa: CSATDGSPSYTF

j_call: TRBJ2-7
clone_size: NA
v_call: TRBV5-6
d_call: NA
cdr3_nt: TGTGCCAGCAGCCACGAGGGCGGGGGCCACGAGCAGTACTTC
cdr3_aa: CASSHEGGGHEQYF

j_call: TRBJ2-1
clone_size: few
v_call: TRBV3-1
d_call: TRBD2
cdr3_nt: TGTGCCAGCAGCCAAAGACTAGCGGGAGTGGATGAGCAGTTCTTC
cdr3_aa: CASSQRLAGVDEQFF

j_call: TRBJ2-1
clone_size: once
v_call: TRBV4-3
d_call: NA
cdr3_nt: TGCGCCAGCAGCCAAGAGCCCAACAGGGTCGGGGAGCAGTTCTTC
cdr3_aa: CASSQEPNRVGEQFF

j_call: TRBJ2-1
clone_size: NA
v_call: TRBV7-9
d_call: NA
cdr3_nt: TGTGCCAGCAGCCTGCAAACTATCGAAAATGAGCAGTTCTTC
cdr3_aa: CASSLQTIENEQFF

j_call: TRBJ2-7
clone_size: NA
v_call: TRBV4-2
d_call: NA
cdr3_nt: TGTGTCAGCAGCCAAGGGACTTACGAGCAGTACTTC
cdr3_aa: CVSSQGTYEQYF

j_call: TRBJ2-3
clone_size: many
v_call: TRBV6-5
d_call: TRBD2
cdr3_nt: TGTGCCAGTCGTCGGCTAGCGGGGGGCCTTCGCACAGATACGCAGTATTTT
cdr3_aa: CASRRLAGGLRTDTQYF

j_call: TRBJ2-7
clone_size: NA
v_call: TRBV12-3/TRBV12-4
d_call: TRBD2
cdr3_nt: TGTGCCAGCAGTTACCGAAGCTCAGCGGGAGGCCTCTACGAGCAGTACTTC
cdr3_aa: CASSYRSSAGGLYEQYF

j_call: TRBJ2-7
clone_size: few
v_call: TRBV20-1
d_call: NA
cdr3_nt: TGCAGTGCTAGGGACAGCCTTCACAATGAGCAGTACTTC
cdr3_aa: CSARDSLHNEQYF